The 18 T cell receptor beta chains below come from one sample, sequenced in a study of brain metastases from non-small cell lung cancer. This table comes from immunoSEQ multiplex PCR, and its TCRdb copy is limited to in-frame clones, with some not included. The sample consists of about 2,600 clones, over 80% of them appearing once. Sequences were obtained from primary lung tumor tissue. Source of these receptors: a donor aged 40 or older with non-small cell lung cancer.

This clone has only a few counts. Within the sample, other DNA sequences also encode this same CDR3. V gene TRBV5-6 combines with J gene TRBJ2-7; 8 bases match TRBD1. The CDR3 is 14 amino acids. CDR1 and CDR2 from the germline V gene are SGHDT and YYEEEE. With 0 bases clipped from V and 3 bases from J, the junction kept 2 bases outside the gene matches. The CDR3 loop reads CASSLGDRIYEQYF. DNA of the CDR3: TGTGCCAGCAGCTTGGGGGACAGGATCTACGAGCAGTACTTC.

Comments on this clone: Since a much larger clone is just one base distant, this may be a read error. The CDR3 loop reads CASSVRSGELFF. CDR3 DNA: TGTGCCAGCAGCGTCCGTTCCGGGGAGCTGTTTTTT. The chain couples TRBV9 to TRBJ2-2, with D hard to call. The length of the CDR3 is 12 residues. V shed 2 bases and J shed 6 bases, with 5 bases lying between them. Germline CDR1 is SGDLS and CDR2 is YYNGEE.

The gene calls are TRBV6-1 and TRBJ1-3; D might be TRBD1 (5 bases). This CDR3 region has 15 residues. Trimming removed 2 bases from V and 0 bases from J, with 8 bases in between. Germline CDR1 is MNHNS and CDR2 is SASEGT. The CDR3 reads CASSERGHSGNTIYF. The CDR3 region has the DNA TGTGCCAGCAGTGAACGCGGACACTCTGGAAACACCATATATTTT.

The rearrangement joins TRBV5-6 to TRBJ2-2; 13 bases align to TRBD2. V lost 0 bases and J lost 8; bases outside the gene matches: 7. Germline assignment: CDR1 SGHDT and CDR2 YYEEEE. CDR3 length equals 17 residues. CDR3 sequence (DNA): TGTGCCAGCAGCTTGGGACTAGCGGGGGGCAAGAGAGGGGAGCTGTTTTTT. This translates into CASSLGLAGGKRGELFF.

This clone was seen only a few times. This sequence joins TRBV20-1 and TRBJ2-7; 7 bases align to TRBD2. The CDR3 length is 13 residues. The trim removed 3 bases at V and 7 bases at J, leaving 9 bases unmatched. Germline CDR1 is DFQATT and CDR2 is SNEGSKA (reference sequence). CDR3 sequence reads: CSASISGGKEQYF. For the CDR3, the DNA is TGCAGTGCTAGTATTTCGGGGGGAAAAGAGCAGTACTTC.

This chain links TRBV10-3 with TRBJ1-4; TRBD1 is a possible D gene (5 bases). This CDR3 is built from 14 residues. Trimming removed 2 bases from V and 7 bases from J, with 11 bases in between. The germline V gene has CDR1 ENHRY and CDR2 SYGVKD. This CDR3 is CAISEGALGEKLFF. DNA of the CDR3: TGTGCCATCAGTGAGGGGGCTCTTGGTGAAAAACTGTTTTTT.

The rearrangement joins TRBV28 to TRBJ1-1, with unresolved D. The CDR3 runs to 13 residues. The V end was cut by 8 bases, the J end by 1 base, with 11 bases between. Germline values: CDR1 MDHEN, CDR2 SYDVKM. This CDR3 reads CASRIPANTEAFF. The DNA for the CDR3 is TGTGCCAGCCGAATTCCGGCGAACACTGAAGCTTTCTTT.

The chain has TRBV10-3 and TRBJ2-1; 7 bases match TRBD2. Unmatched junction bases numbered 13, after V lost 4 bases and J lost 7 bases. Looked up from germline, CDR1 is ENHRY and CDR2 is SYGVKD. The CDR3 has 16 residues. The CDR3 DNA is TGTGCCATCAGTGCAGCGGGCGCGGAGCGGGGTAATGAGCAGTTCTTC. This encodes CAISAAGAERGNEQFF.

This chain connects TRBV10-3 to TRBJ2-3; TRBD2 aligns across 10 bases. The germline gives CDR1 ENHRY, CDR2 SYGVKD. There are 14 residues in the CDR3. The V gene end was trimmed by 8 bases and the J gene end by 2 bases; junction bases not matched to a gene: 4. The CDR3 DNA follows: TGTGCCATCGGGCTAGCGGGGGACACAGATACGCAGTATTTT. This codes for CAIGLAGDTDTQYF.

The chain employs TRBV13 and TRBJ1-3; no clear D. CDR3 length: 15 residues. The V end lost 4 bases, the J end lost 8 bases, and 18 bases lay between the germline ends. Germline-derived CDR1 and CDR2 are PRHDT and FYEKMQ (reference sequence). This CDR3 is CASSSSREGKDTIYF. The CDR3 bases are TGTGCCAGCAGCTCTAGCCGTGAGGGAAAAGACACCATATATTTT.

CDR3 DNA sequence: TGTGCCAGCAGTTACTCGATCGAGACAGGGGGCAGCGAGCAGTACTTC. It encodes CASSYSIETGGSEQYF. The gene calls are TRBV6-2 or TRBV6-3 and TRBJ2-7; 10 positions agree with TRBD1. V shed 0 bases and J 6 bases; nucleotides not matched to a gene: 8. The CDR3 length is 16 residues. The germline CDR1 and CDR2 sequences are MNHEY and SVGEGT.

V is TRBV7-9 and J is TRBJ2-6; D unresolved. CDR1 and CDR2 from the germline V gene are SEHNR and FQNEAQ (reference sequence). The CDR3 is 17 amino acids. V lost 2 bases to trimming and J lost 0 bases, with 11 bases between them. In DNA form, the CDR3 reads TGTGCCAGCAGCTTATCCGGGCTACGCTCTGGGGCCAACGTCCTGACTTTC. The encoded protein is CASSLSGLRSGANVLTF.

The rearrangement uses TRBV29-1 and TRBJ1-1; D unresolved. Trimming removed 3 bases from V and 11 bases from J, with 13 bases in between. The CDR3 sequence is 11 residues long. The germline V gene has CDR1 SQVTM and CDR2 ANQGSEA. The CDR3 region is CSVEEGTAAFF. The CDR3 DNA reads TGCAGCGTTGAGGAGGGAACCGCCGCTTTCTTT.

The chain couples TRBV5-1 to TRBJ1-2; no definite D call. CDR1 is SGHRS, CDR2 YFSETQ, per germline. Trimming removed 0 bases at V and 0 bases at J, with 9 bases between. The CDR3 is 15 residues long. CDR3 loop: CASSLGTAANYGYTF. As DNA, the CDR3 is TGCGCCAGCAGCTTGGGAACAGCCGCTAACTATGGCTACACCTTC. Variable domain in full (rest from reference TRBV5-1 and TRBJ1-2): KAGVTQTPRYLIKTRGQQVTLSCSPISGHRSVSWYQQTPGQGLQFLFEYFSETQRNKGNFPGRFSGRQFSNSRSEMNVSTLELGDSALYLCASSLGTAANYGYTFGSGTRLTVV.

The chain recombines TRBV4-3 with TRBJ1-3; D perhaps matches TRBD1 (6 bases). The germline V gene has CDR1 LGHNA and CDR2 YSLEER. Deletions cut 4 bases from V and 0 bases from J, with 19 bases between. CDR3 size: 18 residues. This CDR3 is CASSPGTLTSYSGNTIYF. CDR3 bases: TGCGCCAGCAGCCCCGGGACACTTACTTCCTACTCTGGAAACACCATATATTTT.

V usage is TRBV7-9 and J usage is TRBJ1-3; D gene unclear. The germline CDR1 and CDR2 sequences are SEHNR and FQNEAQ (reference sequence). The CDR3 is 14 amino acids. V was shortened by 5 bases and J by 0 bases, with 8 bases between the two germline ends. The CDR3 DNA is TGTGCCAGCAGCGAAGGAGCCTCTGGAAACACCATATATTTT. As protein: CASSEGASGNTIYF.

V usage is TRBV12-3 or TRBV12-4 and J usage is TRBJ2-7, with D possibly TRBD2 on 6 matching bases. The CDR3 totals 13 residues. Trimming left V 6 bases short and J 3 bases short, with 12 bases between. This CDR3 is CASRPGGGYEQYF. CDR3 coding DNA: TGTGCCAGCAGGCCCGGGGGTGGCTACGAGCAGTACTTC.

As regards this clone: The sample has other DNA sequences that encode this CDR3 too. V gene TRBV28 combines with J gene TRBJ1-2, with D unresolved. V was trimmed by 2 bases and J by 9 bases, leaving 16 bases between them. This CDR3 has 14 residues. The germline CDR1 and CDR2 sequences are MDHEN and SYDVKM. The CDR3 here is CASSLMAHPQSYTF. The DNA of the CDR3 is TGTGCCAGCAGTTTAATGGCTCACCCTCAGAGCTACACCTTC.